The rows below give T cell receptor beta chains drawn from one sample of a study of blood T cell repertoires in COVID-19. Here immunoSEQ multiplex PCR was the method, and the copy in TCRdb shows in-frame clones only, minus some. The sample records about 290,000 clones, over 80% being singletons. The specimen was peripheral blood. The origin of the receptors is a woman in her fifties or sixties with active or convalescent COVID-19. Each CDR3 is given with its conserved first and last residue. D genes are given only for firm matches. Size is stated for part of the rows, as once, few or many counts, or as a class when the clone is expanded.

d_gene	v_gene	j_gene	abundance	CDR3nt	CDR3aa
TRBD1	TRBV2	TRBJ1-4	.	TGTGCCAGCAGTGCCATACAGGGGGCTGGAGAGGAAAAACTGTTTTTT	CASSAIQGAGEEKLFF
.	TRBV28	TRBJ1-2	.	TGTGCCAGCACCGTGGACAGATCCTATGGCTACACCTTC	CASTVDRSYGYTF
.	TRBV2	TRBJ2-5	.	TGTGCCAGCAGCAAAGGGGACGCGGGGCGGAGTCCCCAGTACTTC	CASSKGDAGRSPQYF
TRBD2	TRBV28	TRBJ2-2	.	TGTGCCAGCAGTTTAAGATTGGGGGGACTAGCGGGATTCGGCGGGGAGCTGTTTTTT	CASSLRLGGLAGFGGELFF
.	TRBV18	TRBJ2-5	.	TGTGCCAGCTCACCACCGTTAACAGAAGAGACCCAGTACTTC	CASSPPLTEETQYF
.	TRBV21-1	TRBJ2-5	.	TGTGCCAGCAGCGCATATGCCCCGGGGGGCGACTGGGGGGTTAAAGAGACCCAGTACTTC	CASSAYAPGGDWGVKETQYF
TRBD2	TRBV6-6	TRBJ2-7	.	TGTGCCAGCAAATTAGCGGGAGCGTACTACGAGCAGTACTTC	CASKLAGAYYEQYF
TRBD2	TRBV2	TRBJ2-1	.	TGTGCCAGCGGGGGGACTAGCGGGAGAAAAGGGCAGTTCTTC	CASGGTSGRKGQFF
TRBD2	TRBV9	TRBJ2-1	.	TGTGCCAGCAGCGTAGGGTTTTGGGCTAGCGGTGACAATGAGCAGTTCTTC	CASSVGFWASGDNEQFF
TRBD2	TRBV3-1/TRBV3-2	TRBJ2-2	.	TGTGCCAGCAGCGTCCGGACTAGCTTAGGCGGGGAGCTGTTTTTT	CASSVRTSLGGELFF
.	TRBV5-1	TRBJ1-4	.	TGCGCCAGCAGCTTGGACTTCGGGACACCTAATGAAAAACTGTTTTTT	CASSLDFGTPNEKLFF
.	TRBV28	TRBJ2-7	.	TGTGCCAGCAGTTTTGACAGAGATCTCTTGTGGGAGCAGTACTTC	CASSFDRDLLWEQYF
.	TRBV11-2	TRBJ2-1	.	TGTGCCAGCAGCTTACGGGGGGCCCTAGCAAACGAGCAGTTCTTC	CASSLRGALANEQFF
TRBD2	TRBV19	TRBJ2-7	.	TGTGCCAGTAGTCCTGGAAGCGGGAGGGCCAATAAGGAGCAGTACTTC	CASSPGSGRANKEQYF
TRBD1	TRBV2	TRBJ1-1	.	TGTGCCAGCAGTCCGACATGGACAGGGCTGAAAGCTTTCTTT	CASSPTWTGLKAFF
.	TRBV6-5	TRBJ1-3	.	TGTGCCACAAAGACAGCCTCTGGAAACACCATATATTTT	CATKTASGNTIYF
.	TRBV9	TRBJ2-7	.	TGTGCCAGCAGCGTAGGGGGAGGCGACGAGCAGTACTTC	CASSVGGGDEQYF
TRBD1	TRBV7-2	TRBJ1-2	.	TGTGCCAGCAGCTTAAACAGGGGGAGTAATGGCTACACCTTC	CASSLNRGSNGYTF
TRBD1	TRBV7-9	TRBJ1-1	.	TGTGCCAGCAGCAAGACAGGGGCGTTGAACACTGAAGCTTTCTTT	CASSKTGALNTEAFF
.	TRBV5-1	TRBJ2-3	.	TGCGCCAGCAGCATACAGGGTACTGCTAGCACAGATACGCAGTATTTT	CASSIQGTASTDTQYF
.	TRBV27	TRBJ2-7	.	TGTGCCAGCAGTCCCCTAAGCTCCTACGAGCAGTACTTC	CASSPLSSYEQYF
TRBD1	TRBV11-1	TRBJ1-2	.	TGTGCCAGCAGCCCCACCGGGACAGGGGGCCATGGCTACACCTTC	CASSPTGTGGHGYTF
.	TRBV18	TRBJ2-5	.	TGTGCCAGCTCACCTCCTCAGGGATTCCAAGAGACCCAGTACTTC	CASSPPQGFQETQYF
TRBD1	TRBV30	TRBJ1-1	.	TGTGCCTGGAGTCCAGGGGGCGTGAACACTGAAGCTTTCTTT	CAWSPGGVNTEAFF
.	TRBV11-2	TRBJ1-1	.	TGTGCCAGCAACCCAACAGAGGTCAGGGCTGAAGCTTTCTTT	CASNPTEVRAEAFF
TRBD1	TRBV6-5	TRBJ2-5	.	TGTGCCAGCAGCCAGGACAGGGGGGTTGGGGAGACCCAGTACTTC	CASSQDRGVGETQYF
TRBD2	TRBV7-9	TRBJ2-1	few	TGTGCCACCGGAGCGGGAGGGTTTGGTGGTGAGCAGTTCTTC	CATGAGGFGGEQFF
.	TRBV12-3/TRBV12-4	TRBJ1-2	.	TGTGCCAGCAGTTTAACCGGACTTGGCTACACCTTC	CASSLTGLGYTF
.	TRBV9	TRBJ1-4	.	TGTGCCAGCAGCGTAGAGTCTCGGACTAATGAAAAACTGTTTTTT	CASSVESRTNEKLFF
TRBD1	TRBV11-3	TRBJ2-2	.	TGTGCCAGCAGCGTGGGACAGGGCACCGGGGAGCTGTTTTTT	CASSVGQGTGELFF
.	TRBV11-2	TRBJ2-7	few	TGTGCCAGCAGCGCAGGCTACGAGCAGTACTTC	CASSAGYEQYF
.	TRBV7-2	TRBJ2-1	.	TGTGCCAGCAGCTTAGAATTGGGGAGGCGCAATGAGCAGTTCTTC	CASSLELGRRNEQFF
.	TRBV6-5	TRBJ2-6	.	TGTGCCAGCAGAGCGGGACAGGCAACCAACGTCCTGACTTTC	CASRAGQATNVLTF
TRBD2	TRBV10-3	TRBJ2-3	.	TGTGCCATCAGGAACCTAGCGGGGCCCACAGATACGCAGTATTTT	CAIRNLAGPTDTQYF
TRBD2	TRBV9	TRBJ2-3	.	TGTGCCAGCTCCGGGATAGCGGGAGGGCCGGGTGATACGCAGTATTTT	CASSGIAGGPGDTQYF
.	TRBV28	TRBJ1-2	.	TGTGCCGGATCTGACTCGACTTCACTCTATGGCTACACCTTC	CAGSDSTSLYGYTF
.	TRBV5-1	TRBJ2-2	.	TGCGCCAGCAGCTTACACAGGGCCGCGAACACCGGGGAGCTGTTTTTT	CASSLHRAANTGELFF
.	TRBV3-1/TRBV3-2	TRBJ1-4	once	TGTGCCAGCAGCCGGCGACAGGCGACTAATGAAAAACTGTTTTTT	CASSRRQATNEKLFF
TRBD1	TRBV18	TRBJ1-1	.	TGTGCCAGCTCACCACGACAGGGGGCCGGCACTGAAGCTTTCTTT	CASSPRQGAGTEAFF
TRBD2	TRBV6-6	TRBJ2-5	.	TGTGCCAGCAGTCCCCAGGTGCGCAGCGGGAGGCTCATCTCTAGCCAAGAGACCCAGTACTTC	CASSPQVRSGRLISSQETQYF
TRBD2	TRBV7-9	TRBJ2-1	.	TGTGCCAGCAGCTTAAGGGTGAGCGGGAGGACCTACAATGAGCAGTTCTTC	CASSLRVSGRTYNEQFF
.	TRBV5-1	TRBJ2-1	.	TGCGCCAGCAGCTTGACCACATTAGGGGGCAATGAGCAGTTCTTC	CASSLTTLGGNEQFF
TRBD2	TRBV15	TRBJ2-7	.	TGTGCCACCAGCGGGGGACTACCGGACTCCTACGAGCAGTACTTC	CATSGGLPDSYEQYF
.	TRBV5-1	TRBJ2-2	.	TGCGCCAGCAGAGATCGAACTTACACCGGGGAGCTGTTTTTT	CASRDRTYTGELFF
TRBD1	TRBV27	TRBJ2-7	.	TGTGCCAGCGCTCGGACCGGGACAGGGGGCCACGAGCAGTACTTC	CASARTGTGGHEQYF
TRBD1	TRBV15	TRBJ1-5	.	TGTGCCACCAGCAGAGATCGGTCAGGGGGCTCCGGGCCCCAGCATTTT	CATSRDRSGGSGPQHF
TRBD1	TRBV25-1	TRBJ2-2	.	TGTGCCAGCAGTCCCTTGGCGGCAGGGGGTCCCACCGGGGAGCTGTTTTTT	CASSPLAAGGPTGELFF
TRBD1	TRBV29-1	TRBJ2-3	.	TGCAGCGTTGAGCAAGGGGGCCGGGGAACAGATACGCAGTATTTT	CSVEQGGRGTDTQYF
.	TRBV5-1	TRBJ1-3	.	TGCGCCAGCAGCCAAACGGGGCAGGGAGGTAACACCATATATTTT	CASSQTGQGGNTIYF
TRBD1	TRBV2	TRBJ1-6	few	TGTGCCAGCAGTGAAGCGTGGGACAGGGCCAGTTCACCCCTCCACTTT	CASSEAWDRASSPLHF
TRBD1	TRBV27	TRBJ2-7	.	TGTGCCAGCAGCGAATTTGGGACAGGGAAGTTCTACGAGCAGTACTTC	CASSEFGTGKFYEQYF
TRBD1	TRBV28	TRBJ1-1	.	TGTGCCAGCAGTTTATGGAGAGGGGGCCGGACGAACACTGAAGCTTTCTTT	CASSLWRGGRTNTEAFF
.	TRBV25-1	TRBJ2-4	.	TGTGCCAGCAGTCCTCGGAGCAAAAACATTCAGTACTTC	CASSPRSKNIQYF
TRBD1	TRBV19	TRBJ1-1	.	TGTGCCAGTTCCTTCACAGGGGGCACTGAAGCTTTCTTT	CASSFTGGTEAFF
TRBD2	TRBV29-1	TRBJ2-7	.	TGCAGCTATTCGGGGACTAGCGGATACGAGCAGTACTTC	CSYSGTSGYEQYF
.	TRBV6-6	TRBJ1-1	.	TGTGCCACCCTCGATTTATGGAGCCAAGCTTTCTTT	CATLDLWSQAFF
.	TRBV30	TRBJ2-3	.	TGTGCCTGGAGTAATGGAGTCGGGACAGATACGCAGTATTTT	CAWSNGVGTDTQYF
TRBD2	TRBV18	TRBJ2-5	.	TGTGCCAGCTCACCAGCGGGAGCGAAGGGAGAGACCCAGTACTTC	CASSPAGAKGETQYF